This TCR beta chain was captured by sequencing in a study of graft-versus-host responses after intestinal transplantation. Whole-study context: Anti-thymocyte globulin induction, then tacrolimus and steroids for about 3 years, went to all recipients.

Produced via immunoSEQ multiplex PCR; TCRdb's table is partial and in-frame only. The sample records 40,000 to 55,000 clones, around 90% being singletons. This CDR3 is built from 17 residues. Germline V lookup: CDR1 SQVTM, CDR2 ANQGSEA. Losses at the gene ends were 3 bases for V and 3 bases for J; bases not matched to a gene: 14. As to this clone: What it binds is unknown.

Study-level findings and limits: GvH clones occurred in recipient marrow; some first appeared in ileum or blood.

J is TRBJ1-1 and V is TRBV29-1, with 9 bases lining up with TRBD1. This sample comprised unstimulated CD4+ T cells sorted from spleen or lymph node cells, obtained before transplant. The receptor was derived from a human donor who was the organ donor for an intestinal transplant. The CDR3 here is CSVEPGTGRWVDTEAFF. CDR3 DNA sequence: TGCAGCGTTGAGCCTGGGACAGGGCGATGGGTCGACACTGAAGCTTTCTTT. Using reference TRBV29-1 and TRBJ1-1 for the parts outside the CDR3, the full variable domain is SAVISQKPSRDICQRGTSLTIQCQVDSQVTMMFWYRQQPGQSLTLIATANQGSEATYESGFVIDKFPISRPNLTFSTLTVSNMSPEDSSIYLCSVEPGTGRWVDTEAFFGQGTRLTVV.